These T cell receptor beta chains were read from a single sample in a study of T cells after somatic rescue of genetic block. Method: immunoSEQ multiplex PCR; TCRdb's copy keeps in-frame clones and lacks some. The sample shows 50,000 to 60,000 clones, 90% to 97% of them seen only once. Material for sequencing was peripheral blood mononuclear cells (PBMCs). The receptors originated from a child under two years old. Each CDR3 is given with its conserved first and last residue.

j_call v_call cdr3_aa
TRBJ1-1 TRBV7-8 CASSLAGASTEAFF
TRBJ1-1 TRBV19 CASSSGGANTEAFF
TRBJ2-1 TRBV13 CASSLASYNEQFF
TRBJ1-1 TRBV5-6 CASSLGTGGAFF
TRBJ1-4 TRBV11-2 CASSYRATNEKLFF
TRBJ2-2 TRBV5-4 CASTGPGQNTGELFF
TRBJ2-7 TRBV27 CASSGKAGTRFYEQYF
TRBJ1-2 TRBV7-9 CASSRTDSFHTF
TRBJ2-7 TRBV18 CASSGQRYSYEQYF
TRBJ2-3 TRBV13 CASSLGVTDTQYF
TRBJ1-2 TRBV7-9 CASSRLGTYNYGYTF